The 27 T cell receptor beta chains below all came from one sample that was sequenced in a study of CD4 T cells in relation to SARS-CoV-2 and coronaviruses. The method was immunoSEQ multiplex PCR; TCRdb's version includes in-frame clones alone and lacks a portion of them. The sample holds about 43,000 clones, roughly 80% seen once. These TCRs' antigens remain unknown. The sequencing input was naive CD4+ T cells from PBMCs, cultured in vitro. The subset: naive CD4+ T cells isolated by negative enrichment. These TCRs come from an adult with COVID-19.

The chain joins TRBV7-6 to TRBJ1-1, with unresolved D. Trimming cost V 1 base and J 1 base, with 4 bases left between them. Germline CDR1 is SGHVS and CDR2 is FNYEAQ. The CDR3 is made up of 13 amino acids. The CDR3 loop is CASSLGENTEAFF. The CDR3 DNA reads TGTGCCAGCAGCTTAGGGGAGAACACTGAAGCTTTCTTT.

The chain couples TRBV2 to TRBJ2-5; TRBD2 matches 9 bases. This CDR3 has 17 amino acids. CDR1 is SNHLY, CDR2 FYNNEI, per germline. With V trimmed by 8 bases and J by 4 bases, 17 bases remained unmatched. This chain's CDR3 is CASPSGAGGGVGETQYF. In DNA form, the CDR3 reads TGTGCCAGCCCTAGCGGGGCGGGAGGTGGTGTGGGAGAGACCCAGTACTTC.

CDR3 region: CASSLKGAVSYEQYF. The DNA for the CDR3 is TGTGCCAGCAGCCTAAAGGGGGCAGTCTCCTACGAGCAGTACTTC. This rearrangement joins TRBV7-9 to TRBJ2-7, with 7 bases aligning to TRBD1. The CDR3 is 15 residues long. Germline CDR1 is SEHNR and CDR2 is FQNEAQ (reference sequence). The V segment lost 5 bases and the J segment 0 bases; nucleotides outside the gene matches: 7.

This chain links TRBV18 with TRBJ2-1; TRBD1 agrees at 7 bases. Per germline, CDR1 KGHSH and CDR2 LQKENI. The CDR3 spans 17 residues. V shed 3 bases, J shed 1 base, and the junction held 9 bases outside the gene matches. The DNA for the CDR3 is TGTGCCAGCTCACCTTACAGGGGACAACAATCCTACAATGAGCAGTTCTTC. It translates to CASSPYRGQQSYNEQFF. The full variable domain, in which reference TRBV18 and TRBJ2-1 provide the parts outside the CDR3, is NAGVMQNPRHLVRRRGQEARLRCSPMKGHSHVYWYRQLPEEGLKFMVYLQKENIIDESGMPKERFSAEFPKEGPSILRIQQVVRGDSAAYFCASSPYRGQQSYNEQFFGPGTRLTVL.

CDR3 sequence reads: CASSLGRESDNEQFF. CDR3 sequence (DNA): TGTGCCAGCAGCTTAGGCCGTGAAAGTGACAATGAGCAGTTCTTC. The chain uses TRBV7-6 and TRBJ2-1; D call uncertain. Per the germline V gene, CDR1 is SGHVS and CDR2 is FNYEAQ. This CDR3 contains 15 residues. V was shortened by 1 base and J by 5 bases, with 12 bases between the two germline ends.

This sequence joins TRBV5-1 and TRBJ1-4, with a tentative D call TRBD1 (5 bases). Germline V gives CDR1 SGHRS, CDR2 YFSETQ. Trimming took 4 bases from V and 5 from J, leaving 15 bases between them. CDR3 length: 15 residues. The CDR3 DNA reads TGCGCCAGCAGCGGGGGGGATACCTTAAATGAAAAACTGTTTTTT. Its translation is CASSGGDTLNEKLFF.

The chain joins TRBV5-4 to TRBJ2-5; no clear D. Trimming cost V 4 bases and J 5 bases, with 9 bases left between them. This CDR3 contains 12 residues. Germline-derived CDR1 and CDR2 are SGHNT and YYREEE (reference sequence). CDR3 DNA: TGTGCCAGCAGCCGAGCCCAGGAGACCCAGTACTTC. It translates to CASSRAQETQYF.

This rearrangement joins TRBV3-1 (or the pseudogene TRBV3-2) to TRBJ2-4, with 7 bases lining up with TRBD2. Germline-derived CDR1 and CDR2 are LGHDT and YNNKEL (reference sequence). CDR3 length: 15 amino acids. Trimming took 1 base from V and 8 from J; bases not matched to a gene: 8. Written as DNA, the CDR3 is TGTGCCAGCAGCCAAGGACGGGCGGGAGTTTACATTCAGTACTTC. Translation gives CASSQGRAGVYIQYF.

This clone turned up a few times. The chain joins TRBV27 to TRBJ1-5, with D perhaps matching TRBD1 (5 bases). In germline, CDR1 is MNHEY, CDR2 SMNVEV (reference sequence). This CDR3 contains 14 residues. V lost 2 bases, J lost 7 bases, and 12 bases lay in between. The CDR3 nucleotides are TGTGCCAGCAGTTTACGGGGGGAAGACCAGCCCCAGCATTTT. Its protein product is CASSLRGEDQPQHF.

V and J are TRBV11-2 and TRBJ2-7, with D uncertain. CDR3 length: 12 amino acids. Germline assignment: CDR1 SGHAT and CDR2 FQNNGV. The ends were cut back, 6 bases at V and 2 bases at J, with 8 bases in the middle. For the CDR3, the DNA is TGTGCCAGCAGACCAAACACCTACGAGCAGTACTTC. Amino acids: CASRPNTYEQYF.

The chain has TRBV30 and TRBJ1-5; the match to TRBD1 covers 8 bases. CDR1 is GTSNPN and CDR2 is SVGIG in the germline V gene (reference sequence). V shed 5 bases, J shed 7 bases, and the junction held 7 bases outside the gene matches. The CDR3 totals 13 residues. The CDR3 DNA reads as TGTGCCTGGTCATCGACAGGGGTACAGCCCCAGCATTTT. This encodes CAWSSTGVQPQHF.

CDR3 coding DNA: TGTGCCAGCTCACCTCGGGGTGCGGGGGGAGATGAGCAGTTCTTC. Translation: CASSPRGAGGDEQFF. This rearrangement joins TRBV18 to TRBJ2-1; TRBD2 matches at 8 bases. The CDR3 is 15 amino acids. Germline CDR1 and CDR2: KGHSH and LQKENI. Trimming took 3 bases from V and 8 from J; bases not matched to a gene: 9.

The V gene is TRBV15, the J gene TRBJ2-7; 9 bases fit TRBD1. Germline V gene data show CDR1 as LNHNV and CDR2 as YYDKDF (reference sequence). This CDR3 has 15 residues. Trimming took 6 bases from V and 4 from J; bases not matched to a gene: 10. The CDR3 coding sequence is TGTGCCACCAGTGGGGGACAGGGCCGGGGGTACGAGCAGTACTTC. Protein product: CATSGGQGRGYEQYF.

This clone was seen only once. The gene calls are TRBV11-2 and TRBJ2-7; D remains unclear. CDR3 length: 15 residues. Germline V gives CDR1 SGHAT, CDR2 FQNNGV. V was shortened by 4 bases and J by 6 bases, with 19 bases between the two germline ends. CDR3 in amino acids: CASSSSWATGGEQYF. CDR3 nucleotide sequence: TGTGCCAGCAGCTCCTCGTGGGCGACTGGTGGCGAGCAGTACTTC.

The rearrangement joins TRBV5-1 to TRBJ2-1, with a tentative D call TRBD2 (6 bases). The germline V and J ends were trimmed by 4 bases and 4 bases, with 15 bases remaining between them. Germline CDR1 reads SGHRS; CDR2 reads YFSETQ. The CDR3 totals 15 residues. The CDR3 is CASSRTARDYNEQFF. DNA for the CDR3: TGCGCCAGCAGCCGTACGGCGCGGGATTACAATGAGCAGTTCTTC.

The CDR3 DNA reads TGTGCCAGCTCACCCGCAGGCATGATTGTTGGCTACACCTTC. Its translation: CASSPAGMIVGYTF. The chain couples TRBV18 to TRBJ1-2; D not resolved. This CDR3 region has 14 residues. V gave up 3 bases and J gave up 7 bases, with 15 bases separating them. Germline V CDR1 and CDR2: KGHSH, LQKENI.

The CDR3 loop is CASSATMTSGRASDTQYF. CDR3 nucleotides: TGTGCCAGCAGCGCAACTATGACTAGCGGGAGGGCCTCGGATACGCAGTATTTT. The chain is built from TRBV9 and TRBJ2-3; 14 bases match TRBD2. Germline V gene data show CDR1 as SGDLS and CDR2 as YYNGEE. After removal of 3 bases from V and 6 bases from J, the junction contained 12 bases not matched to a gene. The CDR3 has 18 residues.

Details on this clone: At one boundary the junction diverges from the germline segment, which might be a read error. The CDR3 is CASSQAERREPGLF. The DNA for the CDR3 is TGTGCCAGCAGCCAAGCCGAGAGACGTGAACCGGGGCTTTTC. The chain couples TRBV3-1 (or the pseudogene TRBV3-2) to TRBJ1-1; a weak D match, TRBD1 (5 bases). There are 14 residues in the CDR3. Germline V gives CDR1 LGHDT, CDR2 YNNKEL (reference sequence).

This clone was counted a single time. The chain employs TRBV4-2 and TRBJ2-2; TRBD2 matches 7 bases. The germline gives CDR1 LGHNA, CDR2 YNFKEQ. The CDR3 is made up of 16 amino acids. V shed 4 bases and J 2 bases; nucleotides not matched to a gene: 7. CDR3 DNA sequence: TGTGCCAGCAGCCCCACGACTAGCTCTAACACCGGGGAGCTGTTTTTT. Translating it yields CASSPTTSSNTGELFF.

The chain has TRBV5-5 and TRBJ2-7; no reliable D call. Germline V gene lookup returns CDR1 SGHKS and CDR2 YYEKEE (reference sequence). The CDR3 spans 14 residues. V shed 2 bases and J shed 3 bases, with 12 bases lying between them. CDR3 in DNA: TGTGCCAGCAGCTTTGGTCGAGTCGGCTACGAGCAGTACTTC. Translated: CASSFGRVGYEQYF.

Written as DNA, the CDR3 is TGTGCCAGCAGTGAGGCCAGCTCTGGAAACACCATATATTTT. As protein: CASSEASSGNTIYF. The V gene is TRBV2, the J gene TRBJ1-3; no clear D. The CDR3 totals 14 residues. CDR1 and CDR2 (germline): SNHLY, FYNNEI. Trimming removed 3 bases at V and 0 bases at J, with 6 bases between.

This rearrangement joins TRBV5-1 to TRBJ1-5; D is undetermined. The CDR3 covers 13 residues. Germline lookup yields CDR1 SGHRS and CDR2 YFSETQ. Trimming cost V 4 bases and J 4 bases, with 9 bases left between them. The CDR3 region has the DNA TGCGCCAGCAGCCTTGTAGGGAATCAGCCCCAGCATTTT. Its protein is CASSLVGNQPQHF.

DNA for the CDR3: TGTGCCAGCAGTTACTCGAAGATTTGGTCGGGTTACGAGCAGTACTTC. Translating it yields CASSYSKIWSGYEQYF. V is TRBV6-5 and J is TRBJ2-7; no definite D call. Germline V CDR1 and CDR2: MNHEY, SVGAGI. The CDR3 sequence is 16 residues long. Trimming removed 0 bases at V and 4 bases at J, with 16 bases between.

The rearrangement links TRBV19 to TRBJ2-1; D not certain. Trimming removed 0 bases from V and 10 bases from J, with 10 bases in between. Germline values: CDR1 LNHDA, CDR2 SQIVND (reference sequence). CDR3 length equals 13 residues. CDR3 loop: CASSIDPNGEQFF. In DNA form, the CDR3 reads TGTGCCAGTAGTATAGATCCCAATGGAGAGCAGTTCTTC.

The rearrangement uses TRBV2 and TRBJ2-5; D could derive from TRBD1 or TRBD2 (5 bases each). Germline V gene data show CDR1 as SNHLY and CDR2 as FYNNEI. The CDR3 runs 16 residues. V lost 2 bases and J 5 bases, leaving 18 bases between the germline ends. In nucleotides, the CDR3 is TGTGCCAGCAGTGAAACGGGATTCCGGGGCCAGGAGACCCAGTACTTC. Protein: CASSETGFRGQETQYF.

The DNA of the CDR3 is TGTGCCACCAGTGATAAGAGGGGCGGGAGGGCCCGATATGAGCAGTTCTTC. Amino acid sequence: CATSDKRGGRARYEQFF. The V call is TRBV24-1, the J call TRBJ2-1; TRBD2 agrees at 9 bases. Per germline, CDR1 KGHDR and CDR2 SFDVKD. This CDR3 has 17 amino acids. The ends lost 3 bases at V and 8 bases at J; junction bases unmatched: 13.

There are a few counts of this clone. The rearrangement joins TRBV5-1 to TRBJ2-5; D uncertain. V gave up 0 bases and J gave up 7 bases, with 16 bases separating them. The length of the CDR3 is 15 residues. Looked up from germline, CDR1 is SGHRS and CDR2 is YFSETQ. Here the CDR3 DNA reads TGCGCCAGCAGCTTGGACGCAGGCAGCCAGGTGACCCAGTACTTC. Amino acids: CASSLDAGSQVTQYF.